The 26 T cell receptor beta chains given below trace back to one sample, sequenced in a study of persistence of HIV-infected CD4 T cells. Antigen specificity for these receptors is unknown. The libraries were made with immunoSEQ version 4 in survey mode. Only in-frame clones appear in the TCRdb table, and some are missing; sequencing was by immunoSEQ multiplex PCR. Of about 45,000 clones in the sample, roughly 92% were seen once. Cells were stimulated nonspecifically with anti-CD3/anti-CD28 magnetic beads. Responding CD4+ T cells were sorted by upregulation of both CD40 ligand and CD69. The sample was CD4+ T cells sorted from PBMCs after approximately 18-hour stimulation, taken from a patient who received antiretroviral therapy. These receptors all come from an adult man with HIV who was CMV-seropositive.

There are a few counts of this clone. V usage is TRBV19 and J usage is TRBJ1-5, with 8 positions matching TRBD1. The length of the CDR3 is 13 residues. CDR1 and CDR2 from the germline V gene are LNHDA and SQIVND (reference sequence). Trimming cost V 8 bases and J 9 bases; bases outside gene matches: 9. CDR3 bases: TGTGCCAGTTCGCCGGGACAGGTGCCGCCCCAGCATTTT. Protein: CASSPGQVPPQHF.

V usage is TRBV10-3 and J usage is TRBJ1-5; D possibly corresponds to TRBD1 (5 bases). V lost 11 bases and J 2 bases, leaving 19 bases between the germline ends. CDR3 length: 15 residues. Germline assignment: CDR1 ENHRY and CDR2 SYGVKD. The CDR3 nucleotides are TGTGCCGCCCGGGACGGTTTAGGCGGCAATCAGCCCCAGCATTTT. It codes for CAARDGLGGNQPQHF.

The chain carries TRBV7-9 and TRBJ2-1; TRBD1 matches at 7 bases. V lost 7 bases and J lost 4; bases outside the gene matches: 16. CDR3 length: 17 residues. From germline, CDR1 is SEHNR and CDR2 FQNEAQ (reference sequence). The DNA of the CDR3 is TGTGCCAGCACTCCCAACCAGGGACAGCAAAAATACAATGAGCAGTTCTTC. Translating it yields CASTPNQGQQKYNEQFF.

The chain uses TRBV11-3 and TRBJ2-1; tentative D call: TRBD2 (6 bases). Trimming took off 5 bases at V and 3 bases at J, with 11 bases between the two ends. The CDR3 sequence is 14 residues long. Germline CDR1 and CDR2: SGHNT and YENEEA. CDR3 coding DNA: TGTGCCAGCAGCGCAGACGGGGGCTACAATGAGCAGTTCTTC. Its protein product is CASSADGGYNEQFF.

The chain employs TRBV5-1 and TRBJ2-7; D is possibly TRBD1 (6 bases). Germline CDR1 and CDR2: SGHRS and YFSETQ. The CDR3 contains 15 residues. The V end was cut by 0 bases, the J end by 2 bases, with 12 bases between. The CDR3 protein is CASSLAGVLPYEQYF. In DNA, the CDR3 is TGCGCCAGCAGCTTGGCAGGGGTCCTCCCCTACGAGCAGTACTTC.

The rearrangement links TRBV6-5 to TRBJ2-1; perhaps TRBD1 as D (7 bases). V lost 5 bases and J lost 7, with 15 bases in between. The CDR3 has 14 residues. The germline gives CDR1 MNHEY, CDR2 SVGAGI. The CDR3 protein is CASSRAGGRNEQFF. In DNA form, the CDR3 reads TGTGCCAGCAGTAGGGCAGGGGGGAGGAATGAGCAGTTCTTC.

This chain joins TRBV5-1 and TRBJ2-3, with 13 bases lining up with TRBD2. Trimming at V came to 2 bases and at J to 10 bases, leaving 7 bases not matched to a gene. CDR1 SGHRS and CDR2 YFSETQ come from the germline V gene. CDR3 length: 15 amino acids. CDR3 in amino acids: CASSLTSGGAGSQYF. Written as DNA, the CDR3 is TGCGCCAGCAGCTTAACTAGCGGGGGGGCCGGCTCGCAGTATTTT.

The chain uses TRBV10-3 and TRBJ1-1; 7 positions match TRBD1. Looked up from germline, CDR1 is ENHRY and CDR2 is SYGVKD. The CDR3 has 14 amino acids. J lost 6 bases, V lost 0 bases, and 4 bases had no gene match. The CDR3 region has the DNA TGTGCCATCAGTGAGTCGACAGGGATGGCTGAAGCTTTCTTT. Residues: CAISESTGMAEAFF.

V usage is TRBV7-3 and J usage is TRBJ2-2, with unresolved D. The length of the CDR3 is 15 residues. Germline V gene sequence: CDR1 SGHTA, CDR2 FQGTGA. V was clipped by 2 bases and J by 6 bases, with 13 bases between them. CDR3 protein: CASSLVGGTSGELFF. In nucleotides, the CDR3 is TGTGCCAGCAGCTTAGTAGGTGGTACTTCCGGGGAGCTGTTTTTT. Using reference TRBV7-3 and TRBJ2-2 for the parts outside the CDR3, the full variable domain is GAGVSQTPSNKVTEKGKYVELRCDPISGHTALYWYRQSLGQGPEFLIYFQGTGAADDSGLPNDRFFAVRPEGSVSTLKIQRTERGDSAVYLCASSLVGGTSGELFFGEGSRLTVL.

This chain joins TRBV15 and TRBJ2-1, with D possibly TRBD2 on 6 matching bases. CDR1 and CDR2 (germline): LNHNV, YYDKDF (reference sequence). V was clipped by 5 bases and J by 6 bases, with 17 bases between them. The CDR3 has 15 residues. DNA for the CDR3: TGTGCCACCAGCGTTCTAATGGGAGGAAGCAATGAGCAGTTCTTC. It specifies CATSVLMGGSNEQFF.

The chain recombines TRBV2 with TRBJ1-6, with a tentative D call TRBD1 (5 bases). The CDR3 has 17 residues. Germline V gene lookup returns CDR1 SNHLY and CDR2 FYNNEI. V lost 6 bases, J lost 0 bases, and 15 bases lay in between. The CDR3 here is CASSETGLSSYNSPLHF. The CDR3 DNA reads TGTGCCAGCAGCGAAACAGGTCTTAGCTCCTATAATTCACCCCTCCACTTT.

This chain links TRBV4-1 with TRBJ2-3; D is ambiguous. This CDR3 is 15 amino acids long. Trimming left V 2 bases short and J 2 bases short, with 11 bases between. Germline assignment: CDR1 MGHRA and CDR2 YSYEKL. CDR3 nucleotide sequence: TGCGCCAGCAGCCAATCGAATATGAACACAGATACGCAGTATTTT. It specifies CASSQSNMNTDTQYF.

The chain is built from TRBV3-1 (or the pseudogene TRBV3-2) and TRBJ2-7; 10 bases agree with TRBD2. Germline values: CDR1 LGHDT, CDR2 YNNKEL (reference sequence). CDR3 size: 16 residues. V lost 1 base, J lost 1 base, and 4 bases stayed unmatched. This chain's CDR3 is CASSQGRTSGSYEQYF. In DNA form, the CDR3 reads TGTGCCAGCAGCCAAGGCCGGACTAGCGGTTCCTACGAGCAGTACTTC.

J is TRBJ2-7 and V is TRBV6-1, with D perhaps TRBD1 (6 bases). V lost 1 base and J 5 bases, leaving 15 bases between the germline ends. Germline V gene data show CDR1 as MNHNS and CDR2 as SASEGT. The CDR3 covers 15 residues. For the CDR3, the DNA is TGTGCCAGCAGTGAAGAGCTGCAGGGGCGGCACGAGCAGTACTTC. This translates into CASSEELQGRHEQYF.

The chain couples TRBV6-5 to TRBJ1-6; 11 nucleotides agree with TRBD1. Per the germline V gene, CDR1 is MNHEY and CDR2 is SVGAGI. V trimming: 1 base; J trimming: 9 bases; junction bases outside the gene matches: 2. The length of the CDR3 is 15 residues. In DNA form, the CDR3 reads TGTGCCAGCAGTTACTACGGGACAGGGGGTTCACCCCTCCACTTT. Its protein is CASSYYGTGGSPLHF.

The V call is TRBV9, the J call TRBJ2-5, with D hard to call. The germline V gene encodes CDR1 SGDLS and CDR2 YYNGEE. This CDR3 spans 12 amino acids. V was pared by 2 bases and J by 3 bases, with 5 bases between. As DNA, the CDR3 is TGTGCCAGCAGCGTGGGCGAAGAGACCCAGTACTTC. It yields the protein CASSVGEETQYF.

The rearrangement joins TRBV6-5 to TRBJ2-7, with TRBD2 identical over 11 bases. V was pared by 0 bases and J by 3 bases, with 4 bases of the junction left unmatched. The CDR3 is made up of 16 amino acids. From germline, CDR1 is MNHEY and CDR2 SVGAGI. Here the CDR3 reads CASSYSTLAGGYEQYF. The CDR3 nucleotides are TGTGCCAGCAGTTACTCGACCCTAGCGGGGGGCTACGAGCAGTACTTC.

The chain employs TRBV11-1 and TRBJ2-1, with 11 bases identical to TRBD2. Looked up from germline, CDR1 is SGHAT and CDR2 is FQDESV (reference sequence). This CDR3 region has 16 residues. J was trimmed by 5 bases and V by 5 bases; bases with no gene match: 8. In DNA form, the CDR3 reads TGTGCCAGCAGCCGAGACTTTAGCGGGGGGGACAATGAGCAGTTCTTC. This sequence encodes CASSRDFSGGDNEQFF.

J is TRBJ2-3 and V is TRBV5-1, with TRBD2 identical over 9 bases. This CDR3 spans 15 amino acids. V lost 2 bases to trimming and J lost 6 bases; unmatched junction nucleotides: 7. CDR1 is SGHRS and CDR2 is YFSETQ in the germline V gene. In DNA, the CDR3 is TGCGCCAGCAGCTTTACAGCGGGGGGCTCCGATACGCAGTATTTT. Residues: CASSFTAGGSDTQYF.

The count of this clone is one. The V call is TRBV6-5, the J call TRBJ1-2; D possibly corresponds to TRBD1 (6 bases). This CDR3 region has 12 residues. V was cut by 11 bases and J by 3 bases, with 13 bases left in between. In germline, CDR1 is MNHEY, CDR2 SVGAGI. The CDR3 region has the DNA TGTGCCGGGGGGGGCAATTACTATGGCTACACCTTC. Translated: CAGGGNYYGYTF.

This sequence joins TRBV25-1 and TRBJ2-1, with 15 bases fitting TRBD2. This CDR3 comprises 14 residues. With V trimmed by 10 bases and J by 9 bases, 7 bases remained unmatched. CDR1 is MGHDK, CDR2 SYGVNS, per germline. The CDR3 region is CATRTSGGAIEQFF. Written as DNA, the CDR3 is TGTGCCACCAGGACTAGCGGGGGGGCGATTGAGCAGTTCTTC. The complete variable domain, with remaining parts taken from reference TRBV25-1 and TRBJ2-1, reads EADIYQTPRYLVIGTGKKITLECSQTMGHDKMYWYQQDPGMELHLIHYSYGVNSTEKGDLSSESTVSRIRTEHFPLTLESARPSHTSQYLCATRTSGGAIEQFFGPGTRLTVL.

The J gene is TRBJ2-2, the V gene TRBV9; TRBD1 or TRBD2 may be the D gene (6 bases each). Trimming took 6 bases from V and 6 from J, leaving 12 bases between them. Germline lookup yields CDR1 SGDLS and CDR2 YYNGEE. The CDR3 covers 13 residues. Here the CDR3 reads CASTERGAGELFF. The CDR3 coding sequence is TGTGCCAGCACCGAGAGGGGGGCCGGGGAGCTGTTTTTT.

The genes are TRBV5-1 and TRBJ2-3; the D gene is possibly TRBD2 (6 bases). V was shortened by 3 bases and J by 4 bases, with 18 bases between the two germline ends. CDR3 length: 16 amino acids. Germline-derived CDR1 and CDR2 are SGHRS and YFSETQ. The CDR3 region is CASSSLGAGTPDTQYF. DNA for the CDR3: TGCGCCAGCAGCTCCCTTGGGGCGGGGACGCCAGATACGCAGTATTTT.

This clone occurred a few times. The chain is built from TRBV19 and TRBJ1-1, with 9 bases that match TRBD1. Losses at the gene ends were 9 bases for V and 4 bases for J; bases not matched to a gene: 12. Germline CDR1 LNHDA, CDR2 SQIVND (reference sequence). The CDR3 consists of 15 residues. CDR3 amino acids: CASQSGTGMSTEAFF. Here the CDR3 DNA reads TGTGCCAGCCAATCCGGGACAGGGATGAGCACTGAAGCTTTCTTT.

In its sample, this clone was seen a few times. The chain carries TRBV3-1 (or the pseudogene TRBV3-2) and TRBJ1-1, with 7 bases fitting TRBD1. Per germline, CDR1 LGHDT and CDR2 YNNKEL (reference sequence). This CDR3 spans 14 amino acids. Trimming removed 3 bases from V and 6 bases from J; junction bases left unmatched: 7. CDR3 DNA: TGTGCCAGCAGCCATCACCGGGACAGATCTGAAGCTTTCTTT. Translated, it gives CASSHHRDRSEAFF.

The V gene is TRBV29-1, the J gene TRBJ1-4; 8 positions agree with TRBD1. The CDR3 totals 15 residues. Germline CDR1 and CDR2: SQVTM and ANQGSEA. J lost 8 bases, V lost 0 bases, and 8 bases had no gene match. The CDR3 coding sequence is TGCAGCGTTGAAGAATACGGCAGGACAGGGGAAAAACTGTTTTTT. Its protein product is CSVEEYGRTGEKLFF.